The next 7 T cell receptor beta chains were all read from a single sample in a study of blood T cell repertoires in COVID-19. TCRdb's copy holds only in-frame clones and misses some; the assay was immunoSEQ multiplex PCR. The table includes roughly 200,000 clones, about 80% detected once. The sample comprised peripheral blood. All receptors come from a man aged 45-65 years with active or convalescent COVID-19.

There are a few counts of this clone. The chain links TRBV6-5 to TRBJ2-7; D gene uncertain. Germline CDR1 and CDR2: MNHEY and SVGAGI. This CDR3 spans 12 amino acids. Trimming shortened V by 6 bases and J by 0 bases, and 6 bases separated the two germline ends. CDR3: CASRGSSYEQYF. The DNA for the CDR3 is TGTGCCAGCAGGGGCAGCTCCTACGAGCAGTACTTC.

This chain connects TRBV6-6 to TRBJ1-1, with D hard to call. V lost 0 bases and J lost 4, with 12 bases in between. The germline CDR1 and CDR2 sequences are MNHNY and SVGAGI (reference sequence). The CDR3 totals 15 residues. DNA for the CDR3: TGTGCCAGCAGTTACTCGGTTATTTCGGGCACTGAAGCTTTCTTT. It translates to CASSYSVISGTEAFF.

The chain employs TRBV2 and TRBJ2-3, with 12 nucleotides matching TRBD2. Germline assignment: CDR1 SNHLY and CDR2 FYNNEI. The CDR3 is 15 amino acids. Trimming at V came to 6 bases and at J to 3 bases, leaving 4 bases not matched to a gene. As DNA, the CDR3 is TGTGCCAGCAGACTGACTAGCGGGGGTACAGATACGCAGTATTTT. It codes for CASRLTSGGTDTQYF.

The J gene is TRBJ2-7, the V gene TRBV9; D might be TRBD2 (6 bases). The V gene's germline CDR1 is SGDLS and CDR2 YYNGEE. V lost 4 bases, J lost 2 bases, and 19 bases lay in between. There are 16 residues in the CDR3. The CDR3 loop is CASSPRQGGGTYEQYF. The CDR3 DNA sequence: TGTGCCAGCAGCCCAAGGCAGGGTGGGGGGACCTACGAGCAGTACTTC.

The CDR3 DNA is TGTGCCACCAGCGGGGGACTGCTTAATTCACCCCTCCACTTT. Protein: CATSGGLLNSPLHF. J is TRBJ1-6 and V is TRBV15; D is possibly TRBD1 (5 bases). V dropped 5 bases and J dropped 6 bases, with 11 bases sitting between them. The CDR3 extends over 14 amino acids. Germline CDR1 is LNHNV and CDR2 is YYDKDF (reference sequence).

V is TRBV25-1 and J is TRBJ1-2; a weak D match, TRBD1 (5 bases). Germline-derived CDR1 and CDR2 are MGHDK and SYGVNS. This CDR3 has 14 residues. Trimming pared 10 bases from V and 8 bases from J, leaving 23 bases between. CDR3 loop: CATWSQGKKGGYTF. CDR3 nucleotides: TGTGCCACTTGGTCCCAGGGCAAAAAAGGAGGCTACACCTTC.

The chain recombines TRBV7-8 with TRBJ2-2; maybe TRBD1 (6 bases). The CDR3 covers 17 residues. Trimming took 4 bases from V and 4 from J, leaving 19 bases between them. Germline CDR1 SGHVS, CDR2 FQNEAQ. DNA of the CDR3: TGTGCCAGCAGCTACCCCCAGGGGCAGCCGAGCACCGGGGAGCTGTTTTTT. This codes for CASSYPQGQPSTGELFF.